These 5 T cell receptor beta chains came from one sample sequenced in a study of T cell responses to AZD1222 COVID-19 vaccine. Repertoires were generated with immunoSEQ multiplex PCR, while TCRdb's copy carries only in-frame clones and drops some. The table shows 75,000 to 100,000 clones, with roughly 90% occurring only once. Sequencing used peripheral blood, obtained on day 0 of AZD1222 vaccination. The source of these receptors is an adult in good health.

The chain links TRBV6-2 or TRBV6-3 to TRBJ2-7, with 8 bases matching TRBD2. The V gene's germline CDR1 is MNHEY and CDR2 SVGEGT. V gave up 5 bases and J gave up 6 bases; unmatched junction bases: 18. The CDR3 contains 17 residues. The CDR3 loop is CASSQRAGVSRRGEQYF. CDR3 bases: TGTGCCAGCAGTCAGAGAGCGGGAGTAAGCCGACGGGGCGAGCAGTACTTC.

The chain recombines TRBV2 with TRBJ2-5; D uncertain. Trimming cost V 1 base and J 1 base, with 1 base left between them. Germline V gene sequence: CDR1 SNHLY, CDR2 FYNNEI. The CDR3 consists of 12 residues. CDR3 in DNA: TGTGCCAGCAGTGAAGTCCAAGAGACCCAGTACTTC. It specifies CASSEVQETQYF.

J is TRBJ2-1 and V is TRBV1; the listed D gene, TRBD2, was not tested against the DNA. TRBV1 constitutes a pseudogene. There are 16 residues in the CDR3. The chain's CDR3 is CTSSLTVGSGDNEQFF. CDR3 nucleotides: TGCACCAGCAGCCTTACGGTAGGTAGCGGAGACAATGAGCAGTTCTTC.

The chain has TRBV9 and TRBJ2-4; tentatively, D is TRBD1 or TRBD2 (5 bases each). CDR1 is SGDLS, CDR2 YYNGEE, per germline. Trimming removed 0 bases from V and 3 bases from J, with 13 bases in between. The CDR3 has 16 amino acids. The chain's CDR3 is CASSVGGREYKNIQYF. DNA for the CDR3: TGTGCCAGCAGCGTAGGTGGCAGGGAGTACAAAAACATTCAGTACTTC.

J is TRBJ2-1 and V is TRBV5-4, with D possibly being TRBD2 (5 bases). The CDR3 consists of 17 residues. Trimming took 0 bases from V and 0 from J, leaving 13 bases between them. Germline V gene data show CDR1 as SGHNT and CDR2 as YYREEE (reference sequence). CDR3 in amino acids: CASSLDLLRDSYNEQFF. The CDR3 DNA is TGTGCCAGCAGCTTGGACCTCCTCCGGGACTCCTACAATGAGCAGTTCTTC.